Listed here are 20 T cell receptor beta chains from one sample, sequenced in a study of T cell responses to AZD1222 COVID-19 vaccine. Some clones are missing from TCRdb's copy, which holds only in-frame ones; the method was immunoSEQ multiplex PCR. The repertoire holds tens of thousands of clones, with approximately 84% as singletons. Sequenced material: peripheral blood, taken on day 0 of AZD1222 vaccination. Receptors were obtained from an adult in good health.

This rearrangement joins TRBV7-2 to TRBJ1-1, with 10 bases aligning to TRBD1. V gave up 5 bases and J gave up 6 bases; unmatched junction bases: 9. The CDR3 has 15 amino acids. Germline V gives CDR1 SGHTA, CDR2 FQGNSA. Here the CDR3 reads CASSPRDRGGAEAFF. Here the CDR3 DNA reads TGTGCCAGCAGCCCGAGGGACAGGGGAGGGGCTGAAGCTTTCTTT.

This chain links TRBV2 with TRBJ2-7; D not certain. V was pared by 6 bases and J by 6 bases, with 12 bases between. Germline CDR1 is SNHLY and CDR2 is FYNNEI. The CDR3 is 12 amino acids. CDR3 loop: CASRSLLGEQYF. CDR3 bases: TGTGCCAGCAGATCTCTCCTAGGCGAGCAGTACTTC.

J is TRBJ1-3 and V is TRBV9; D is unclear. This CDR3 is built from 16 residues. Germline assignment: CDR1 SGDLS and CDR2 YYNGEE. The V end was cut by 0 bases, the J end by 3 bases, with 13 bases between. The CDR3 DNA reads as TGTGCCAGCAGCGTAGGTTTCCTAGGGTATGGAAACACCATATATTTT. Protein product: CASSVGFLGYGNTIYF. The full variable domain, with the rest looked up from reference TRBV9 and TRBJ1-3, is DSGVTQTPKHLITATGQRVTLRCSPRSGDLSVYWYQQSLDQGLQFLIQYYNGEERAKGNILERFSAQQFPDLHSELNLSSLELGDSALYFCASSVGFLGYGNTIYFGEGSWLTVV.

V and J are TRBV5-5 and TRBJ1-1, with D maybe TRBD1 (6 bases). This CDR3 is 16 amino acids long. Germline V lookup: CDR1 SGHKS, CDR2 YYEKEE (reference sequence). Trimming cost V 4 bases and J 4 bases, with 20 bases left between them. In DNA form, the CDR3 reads TGTGCCAGCAGCCGGGCCAGCGGGGGGCGCGTCACTGAAGCTTTCTTT. Amino acids: CASSRASGGRVTEAFF.

The CDR3 sequence: CASSSGTRAFLETQYF. The CDR3, as DNA: TGTGCCAGCAGTTCCGGGACTAGAGCCTTTCTCGAGACCCAGTACTTC. The V gene is TRBV6-5, the J gene TRBJ2-5; 8 bases are shared with TRBD2. The V and J ends lost 4 bases and 5 bases, in that order; junction bases with no gene match: 12. The CDR3 covers 16 residues. Germline values: CDR1 MNHEY, CDR2 SVGAGI.

The chain recombines TRBV5-8 with TRBJ2-7; D is unresolved. The CDR3 loop spans 12 amino acids. Trimming pared 1 base from V and 2 bases from J, leaving 4 bases between. In germline, CDR1 is SGHTS, CDR2 YDEGEE. CDR3: CASSLNAYEQYF. CDR3 in DNA: TGTGCCAGCAGCTTGAACGCCTACGAGCAGTACTTC.

This chain connects TRBV7-3 to TRBJ2-5; 8 bases agree with TRBD2. Per the germline V gene, CDR1 is SGHTA and CDR2 is FQGTGA. After removal of 5 bases from V and 1 base from J, the junction contained 3 bases not matched to a gene. This CDR3 comprises 14 residues. The CDR3 nucleotides are TGTGCCAGCAGCCGAGCGGGAGCCCAAGAGACCCAGTACTTC. As protein: CASSRAGAQETQYF.

The chain couples TRBV6-5 to TRBJ1-2; D gene uncertain. The CDR3 is made up of 15 amino acids. The V end was cut by 2 bases, the J end by 5 bases, with 15 bases between. Germline loops: CDR1 MNHEY, CDR2 SVGAGI. The CDR3 bases are TGTGCCAGCAGTTACGGGTCCGGGAGGGAATATGGCTACACCTTC. Its protein is CASSYGSGREYGYTF.

This chain connects TRBV4-1 to TRBJ1-2, with 8 bases that match TRBD1. This CDR3 is 15 amino acids long. J gave up 4 bases and V 3 bases, and 7 bases lay outside the gene matches. CDR1 is MGHRA, CDR2 YSYEKL, per germline. CDR3 amino acids: CASSQAGQGTYGYTF. In DNA form, the CDR3 reads TGCGCCAGCAGCCAGGCTGGACAGGGCACCTATGGCTACACCTTC.

This clone was found a few times. The rearrangement links TRBV21-1 to TRBJ1-6. TRBV21-1 is described as a pseudogene. The CDR3 has 16 amino acids. This CDR3 is CASTFEGGAKNSPLHF. The CDR3 region has the DNA TGTGCCAGCACCTTCGAAGGGGGGGCGAAGAATTCACCCCTCCACTTT.

The chain is built from TRBV7-2 and TRBJ2-4; maybe TRBD1 (5 bases). The germline V gene has CDR1 SGHTA and CDR2 FQGNSA. V lost 1 base and J lost 2, with 6 bases in between. The CDR3 is made up of 14 amino acids. In DNA, the CDR3 is TGTGCCAGCAGCTTAGGGGGCTCCAAAAACATTCAGTACTTC. Protein product: CASSLGGSKNIQYF.

This chain joins TRBV30 and TRBJ1-3; D possibly corresponds to TRBD1 (5 bases). Germline CDR1 is GTSNPN and CDR2 is SVGIG (reference sequence). Deletions cut 0 bases from V and 2 bases from J, with 11 bases between. The length of the CDR3 is 15 residues. CDR3 nucleotide sequence: TGTGCCTGGAGTGTAGGATGGGGCGCTGGAAACACCATATATTTT. It yields the protein CAWSVGWGAGNTIYF.

The rearrangement links TRBV27 to TRBJ1-4, with unresolved D. Germline loops: CDR1 MNHEY, CDR2 SMNVEV (reference sequence). This CDR3 contains 15 residues. Trimming removed 0 bases at V and 4 bases at J, with 9 bases between. As DNA, the CDR3 is TGTGCCAGCAGTTTATCTGGGAGAAATAATGAAAAACTGTTTTTT. Its translation: CASSLSGRNNEKLFF. The full variable domain, its missing parts supplied by reference TRBV27 and TRBJ1-4, is EAQVTQNPRYLITVTGKKLTVTCSQNMNHEYMSWYRQDPGLGLRQIYYSMNVEVTDKGDVPEGYKVSRKEKRNFPLILESPSPNQTSLYFCASSLSGRNNEKLFFGSGTQLSVL.

CDR3 sequence (DNA): TGTGCCAGCTCACCGAAGGGACAGCCTAGCAATCAGCCCCAGCATTTT. This gives the protein CASSPKGQPSNQPQHF. This chain uses TRBV18 with TRBJ1-5; 7 bases align to TRBD1. Germline V lookup: CDR1 KGHSH, CDR2 LQKENI. V shed 3 bases and J 0 bases; nucleotides not matched to a gene: 5. This CDR3 contains 16 residues.

The chain carries TRBV7-6 and TRBJ1-1; D remains ambiguous. Trimming took 0 bases from V and 6 from J, leaving 5 bases between them. The germline CDR1 and CDR2 sequences are SGHVS and FNYEAQ. This CDR3 comprises 12 residues. In DNA form, the CDR3 reads TGTGCCAGCAGCTTAGCGTTGGCTGAAGCTTTCTTT. Its protein product is CASSLALAEAFF.

J is TRBJ1-5 and V is TRBV28, with TRBD1 as a possible D gene (5 bases). Germline lookup yields CDR1 MDHEN and CDR2 SYDVKM. The CDR3 loop spans 15 amino acids. V lost 2 bases and J 2 bases, leaving 10 bases between the germline ends. This CDR3 is CASSLGGSGNQPQHF. The CDR3 DNA is TGTGCCAGCAGTTTAGGGGGGTCGGGCAATCAGCCCCAGCATTTT.

This clone was found many times. This chain connects TRBV7-9 to TRBJ2-1; tentatively, D is TRBD2 (6 bases). This CDR3 region has 12 residues. V lost 9 bases to trimming and J lost 9 bases, with 15 bases between them. Germline lookup yields CDR1 SEHNR and CDR2 FQNEAQ (reference sequence). CDR3 sequence: CARGLDGGEQFF. The CDR3 region has the DNA TGTGCCAGGGGACTGGATGGCGGTGAGCAGTTCTTC.

The V gene is TRBV7-9, the J gene TRBJ1-1, with D hard to call. The germline gives CDR1 SEHNR, CDR2 FQNEAQ (reference sequence). Trimming took off 1 base at V and 3 bases at J, with 9 bases between the two ends. This CDR3 is built from 14 residues. The CDR3, as DNA: TGTGCCAGCAGCTTAGACGGCGGTTACACTGAAGCTTTCTTT. Its translation is CASSLDGGYTEAFF. The full variable domain, rest sourced from reference TRBV7-9 and TRBJ1-1, is DTGVSQNPRHKITKRGQNVTFRCDPISEHNRLYWYRQTLGQGPEFLTYFQNEAQLEKSRLLSDRFSAERPKGSFSTLEIQRTEQGDSAMYLCASSLDGGYTEAFFGQGTRLTVV.

This chain links TRBV4-3 with TRBJ1-3; D may be TRBD1 (5 bases). V lost 0 bases to trimming and J lost 3 bases, with 12 bases between them. CDR1 and CDR2 from the germline V gene are LGHNA and YSLEER. CDR3 size: 16 residues. CDR3 sequence: CASSQESGDGGNTIYF. CDR3 nucleotide sequence: TGCGCCAGCAGCCAAGAATCCGGGGACGGTGGAAACACCATATATTTT.

This chain links TRBV28 with TRBJ2-7; TRBD2 is a possible D gene (7 bases). Germline V gene data show CDR1 as MDHEN and CDR2 as SYDVKM. This CDR3 comprises 15 residues. Trimming stripped 3 bases from V and 0 bases from J, with 12 bases between. CDR3 sequence reads: CASSLGGGSSYEQYF. DNA of the CDR3: TGTGCCAGCAGTTTGGGAGGGGGGAGCTCCTACGAGCAGTACTTC.